The 28 T cell receptor beta chains presented below share a single source sample, sequenced in a study of T cell responses to AZD1222 COVID-19 vaccine. Here immunoSEQ multiplex PCR was the method, and the copy in TCRdb shows in-frame clones only, minus some. This sample carries about 120,000 clones, around 94% of them seen once, and the ten largest clones take roughly 1.5%. Sequences were derived from peripheral blood, sampled 28 days after the second AZD1222 dose. The receptors here all came from an adult who received the AZD1222 COVID-19 vaccine.

The chain recombines TRBV6-2 or TRBV6-3 with TRBJ1-6; D is ambiguous. Trimming cost V 4 bases and J 15 bases, with 10 bases left between them. This CDR3 region has 11 residues. The germline gives CDR1 MNHEY, CDR2 SVGEGT. The CDR3 loop reads CASSSTSDLHF. Written as DNA, the CDR3 is TGTGCCAGCAGTTCGACCAGTGACCTCCACTTT.

The chain is built from TRBV5-4 and TRBJ2-2, with 13 bases that match TRBD2. Germline loops: CDR1 SGHNT, CDR2 YYREEE (reference sequence). The J segment lost 4 bases and the V segment lost 7 bases, leaving 10 bases of the junction unmatched. The CDR3 runs to 17 residues. This chain's CDR3 is CASFRGTSGVVTGELFF. In DNA, the CDR3 is TGTGCCAGCTTTCGGGGGACTAGCGGGGTAGTCACCGGGGAGCTGTTTTTT.

V usage is TRBV5-1 and J usage is TRBJ2-3, with a tentative D call TRBD2 (6 bases). CDR3 length: 15 amino acids. Looked up from germline, CDR1 is SGHRS and CDR2 is YFSETQ. Trimming cost V 0 bases and J 1 base, with 9 bases left between them. CDR3 coding DNA: TGCGCCAGCAGCTTGGATCAGCGGGGCACAGATACGCAGTATTTT. Residues: CASSLDQRGTDTQYF.

This clone has just one count. The rearrangement uses TRBV5-4 and TRBJ1-4; D may be TRBD1 (6 bases). Between the trimmed V and J ends, which lost 0 bases and 10 bases, there was a span of 13 bases. This CDR3 has 14 residues. Germline V gene sequence: CDR1 SGHNT, CDR2 YYREEE (reference sequence). The CDR3 DNA reads as TGTGCCAGCAGCTTGGGGCAGGGGAACGGAAAACTGTTTTTT. Its translation is CASSLGQGNGKLFF.

V gene TRBV2 combines with J gene TRBJ2-5; D not certain. The V end was cut by 7 bases, the J end by 2 bases, with 17 bases between. Germline CDR1 and CDR2: SNHLY and FYNNEI. The CDR3 sequence is 15 residues long. The CDR3 nucleotides read TGTGCCAGCAAACCTTTACACCTCAGACAAGAGACCCAGTACTTC. Protein: CASKPLHLRQETQYF. The complete variable domain, with remaining parts taken from reference TRBV2 and TRBJ2-5, reads EPEVTQTPSHQVTQMGQEVILRCVPISNHLYFYWYRQILGQKVEFLVSFYNNEISEKSEIFDDQFSVERPDGSNFTLKIRSTKLEDSAMYFCASKPLHLRQETQYFGPGTRLLVL.

The gene calls are TRBV19 and TRBJ1-3; D not resolved. Trimming took 7 bases from V and 0 from J, leaving 19 bases between them. Germline V gene data show CDR1 as LNHDA and CDR2 as SQIVND (reference sequence). CDR3 length: 17 amino acids. DNA of the CDR3: TGTGCCAGTACCAGTACAGTAGCAGGCGTCTCTGGAAACACCATATATTTT. Amino acids: CASTSTVAGVSGNTIYF.

The J gene is TRBJ2-1, the V gene TRBV27, with D tentatively TRBD2 (6 bases). V was pared by 3 bases and J by 1 base, with 19 bases between. This CDR3 has 18 residues. Per germline, CDR1 MNHEY and CDR2 SMNVEV (reference sequence). The CDR3 loop reads CASSLRLVGGRSYNEQFF. As DNA, the CDR3 is TGTGCCAGCAGTTTGAGACTCGTGGGGGGAAGGTCCTACAATGAGCAGTTCTTC.

CDR3 in DNA: TGTGCCAGCAGTTTTGGAGGGTTCACCGGGGAGCTGTTTTTT. It encodes CASSFGGFTGELFF. The chain has TRBV2 and TRBJ2-2; tentatively, D is TRBD2 (6 bases). This CDR3 spans 14 amino acids. The germline V gene encodes CDR1 SNHLY and CDR2 FYNNEI. The V end lost 5 bases, the J end lost 4 bases, and 11 bases lay between the germline ends.

The genes are TRBV9 and TRBJ2-2; 11 bases fit TRBD2. The CDR3 length is 16 residues. Per the germline V gene, CDR1 is SGDLS and CDR2 is YYNGEE. J lost 2 bases, V lost 3 bases, and 3 bases had no gene match. CDR3 protein: CASSARLAGNTGELFF. The CDR3 bases are TGTGCCAGCAGCGCTAGACTAGCGGGAAACACCGGGGAGCTGTTTTTT.

The chain combines TRBV30 with TRBJ2-7; TRBD2 aligns across 8 bases. V lost 3 bases, J lost 1 base, and 11 bases stayed unmatched. Germline CDR1 and CDR2: GTSNPN and SVGIG (reference sequence). The CDR3 has 16 residues. As DNA, the CDR3 is TGTGCCTGGAGGGGACGTAGCGGGATCCATTCCTACGAGCAGTACTTC. This gives the protein CAWRGRSGIHSYEQYF.

This clone came up once. The chain joins TRBV7-6 to TRBJ2-1, with 9 bases aligning to TRBD1. Germline CDR1 and CDR2: SGHVS and FNYEAQ. V shed 3 bases, J shed 7 bases, and the junction held 10 bases outside the gene matches. This CDR3 is 16 amino acids long. CDR3 region: CASSLLQGATFNEQFF. In nucleotides, the CDR3 is TGTGCCAGCAGCTTGTTACAGGGGGCTACCTTTAATGAGCAGTTCTTC.

The chain has TRBV4-1 and TRBJ1-4, with 8 bases fitting TRBD1. Germline CDR1 MGHRA, CDR2 YSYEKL. Unmatched junction bases numbered 8, after V lost 2 bases and J lost 3 bases. The CDR3 is 17 residues long. CDR3: CASSQLRQGRSNEKLFF. CDR3 nucleotide sequence: TGCGCCAGCAGCCAACTCCGACAGGGGAGATCTAATGAAAAACTGTTTTTT.

The V gene is TRBV2, the J gene TRBJ2-7; 7 nucleotides align to TRBD2. Germline lookup yields CDR1 SNHLY and CDR2 FYNNEI. The V and J ends lost 7 bases and 2 bases, in that order; junction bases with no gene match: 8. The CDR3 loop spans 14 amino acids. CDR3 protein: CASTAVAGPYEQYF. CDR3 nucleotides: TGTGCCAGCACCGCAGTAGCGGGCCCCTACGAGCAGTACTTC. The complete variable domain, with remaining parts taken from reference TRBV2 and TRBJ2-7, reads EPEVTQTPSHQVTQMGQEVILRCVPISNHLYFYWYRQILGQKVEFLVSFYNNEISEKSEIFDDQFSVERPDGSNFTLKIRSTKLEDSAMYFCASTAVAGPYEQYFGPGTRLTVT.

The V call is TRBV27, the J call TRBJ1-2, with 8 bases that match TRBD1. Germline assignment: CDR1 MNHEY and CDR2 SMNVEV (reference sequence). This CDR3 is built from 15 residues. V shed 6 bases, J shed 6 bases, and the junction held 12 bases outside the gene matches. The CDR3 coding sequence is TGTGCCAGCAGACGAATAGGCGACAGGGGAGATGGCTACACCTTC. It specifies CASRRIGDRGDGYTF.

The chain recombines TRBV18 with TRBJ2-7; D might be TRBD1 (6 bases). This CDR3 is 13 amino acids long. V was trimmed by 2 bases and J by 3 bases, leaving 8 bases between them. The germline V gene encodes CDR1 KGHSH and CDR2 LQKENI. The CDR3 nucleotides read TGTGCCAGCTCACCAAGGACAGACTACGAGCAGTACTTC. It translates to CASSPRTDYEQYF. The full variable domain, rest sourced from reference TRBV18 and TRBJ2-7, is NAGVMQNPRHLVRRRGQEARLRCSPMKGHSHVYWYRQLPEEGLKFMVYLQKENIIDESGMPKERFSAEFPKEGPSILRIQQVVRGDSAAYFCASSPRTDYEQYFGPGTRLTVT.

The gene calls are TRBV6-1 and TRBJ2-4; TRBD2 is a possible D gene (5 bases). Trimming took off 1 base at V and 5 bases at J, with 15 bases between the two ends. The CDR3 has 16 amino acids. Per germline, CDR1 MNHNS and CDR2 SASEGT. CDR3 loop: CASSEGVRGFENIQYF. The CDR3 nucleotides read TGTGCCAGCAGTGAAGGGGTGAGAGGGTTTGAAAACATTCAGTACTTC.

This clone was recorded once. This chain uses TRBV15 with TRBJ2-7, with 14 nucleotides matching TRBD2. This CDR3 has 18 amino acids. V lost 1 base to trimming and J lost 2 bases; unmatched junction nucleotides: 7. CDR1 and CDR2 (germline): LNHNV, YYDKDF (reference sequence). The chain's CDR3 is CATSRAGTSGRTPYEQYF. The DNA for the CDR3 is TGTGCCACCAGCAGAGCCGGGACTAGCGGGAGAACCCCCTACGAGCAGTACTTC.

The rearrangement joins TRBV7-8 to TRBJ1-5; the match to TRBD1 covers 8 bases. V shed 5 bases and J 6 bases; nucleotides not matched to a gene: 9. CDR1 SGHVS and CDR2 FQNEAQ come from the germline V gene. The CDR3 loop spans 15 amino acids. The CDR3 region is CASSKDRVRGQPQHF. Written as DNA, the CDR3 is TGTGCCAGCAGCAAGGACAGGGTGAGGGGTCAGCCCCAGCATTTT.

A word on this clone: One end of the junction varies from germline; a read error may be responsible. Other DNA sequences in this sample translate to the same CDR3. The chain uses TRBV4-2 and TRBJ2-7; a weak D match, TRBD2 (5 bases). Germline V CDR1 and CDR2: LGHNA, YNFKEQ. The CDR3 totals 13 residues. CDR3 sequence (DNA): TGTGCTAGCAGCCAAGAGGGTCTTGCTAGCCAGTACTTC. It codes for CASSQEGLASQYF.

The chain recombines TRBV24-1 with TRBJ2-1; the D gene is possibly TRBD2 (5 bases). Germline loops: CDR1 KGHDR, CDR2 SFDVKD. V was trimmed by 5 bases and J by 5 bases, leaving 12 bases between them. The CDR3 consists of 14 residues. CDR3 bases: TGTGCCACCAGTGTGATAGCGTCGGACAATGAGCAGTTCTTC. As protein: CATSVIASDNEQFF.

J is TRBJ1-5 and V is TRBV18; D unresolved. The CDR3 loop spans 16 amino acids. Germline CDR1 and CDR2: KGHSH and LQKENI. The V end was cut by 3 bases, the J end by 5 bases, with 17 bases between. CDR3 residues: CASSPLGPGGDQPQHF. CDR3 DNA: TGTGCCAGCTCACCCTTAGGACCCGGTGGGGATCAGCCCCAGCATTTT.

This chain joins TRBV11-2 and TRBJ1-2; D gene ambiguous. CDR3 length: 13 amino acids. Germline values: CDR1 SGHAT, CDR2 FQNNGV. Trimming cost V 1 base and J 4 bases, with 7 bases left between them. Here the CDR3 reads CASSLGGFYGYTF. The CDR3 region has the DNA TGTGCCAGCAGCTTAGGTGGGTTCTATGGCTACACCTTC.

The V call is TRBV5-1, the J call TRBJ2-7; 8 bases fit TRBD1. V lost 0 bases to trimming and J lost 5 bases; unmatched junction nucleotides: 7. The CDR3 sequence is 15 residues long. CDR1 is SGHRS and CDR2 is YFSETQ in the germline V gene. The CDR3, as DNA: TGCGCCAGCAGCTTGGGACAGGGGTCTCTTAACGAGCAGTACTTC. This gives the protein CASSLGQGSLNEQYF. The variable domain in full, completed from reference TRBV5-1 and TRBJ2-7, reads KAGVTQTPRYLIKTRGQQVTLSCSPISGHRSVSWYQQTPGQGLQFLFEYFSETQRNKGNFPGRFSGRQFSNSRSEMNVSTLELGDSALYLCASSLGQGSLNEQYFGPGTRLTVT.

The rearrangement links TRBV2 to TRBJ2-1; the match to TRBD2 covers 8 bases. This CDR3 contains 15 residues. V lost 6 bases to trimming and J lost 3 bases; unmatched junction nucleotides: 7. Germline loops: CDR1 SNHLY, CDR2 FYNNEI. The chain's CDR3 is CASSPSGRYYNEQFF. The CDR3 DNA sequence: TGTGCCAGCAGCCCGAGCGGGAGATACTACAATGAGCAGTTCTTC. Combining the CDR3 with reference TRBV2 and TRBJ2-1 gives the whole variable domain EPEVTQTPSHQVTQMGQEVILRCVPISNHLYFYWYRQILGQKVEFLVSFYNNEISEKSEIFDDQFSVERPDGSNFTLKIRSTKLEDSAMYFCASSPSGRYYNEQFFGPGTRLTVL.

The gene calls are TRBV7-9 and TRBJ1-4; the D is unclear. The CDR3 consists of 12 residues. The V end was cut by 4 bases, the J end by 12 bases, with 12 bases between. Germline assignment: CDR1 SEHNR and CDR2 FQNEAQ (reference sequence). CDR3 in DNA: TGTGCCAGCAGCTCTGCGATTTTTGAACTGTTTTTT. Translation: CASSSAIFELFF. Full variable domain (rest looked up from reference TRBV7-9 and TRBJ1-4): DTGVSQNPRHKITKRGQNVTFRCDPISEHNRLYWYRQTLGQGPEFLTYFQNEAQLEKSRLLSDRFSAERPKGSFSTLEIQRTEQGDSAMYLCASSSAIFELFFGSGTQLSVL.

V gene TRBV19 combines with J gene TRBJ2-1; a possible D gene is TRBD2 (5 bases). This CDR3 spans 15 amino acids. Trimming left V 0 bases short and J 7 bases short, with 13 bases between. Germline-derived CDR1 and CDR2 are LNHDA and SQIVND (reference sequence). The CDR3 coding sequence is TGTGCCAGTAGTATAGATTGGACTGCCGGGAATGAGCAGTTCTTC. Translating gives CASSIDWTAGNEQFF.

CDR3 bases: TGTGCCAGCAGTCCGGGACAGGGGTATACTGAAGCTTTCTTT. Translation gives CASSPGQGYTEAFF. The chain has TRBV6-5 and TRBJ1-1; TRBD1 matches at 10 bases. This CDR3 region has 14 residues. CDR1 is MNHEY and CDR2 is SVGAGI in the germline V gene. With V trimmed by 5 bases and J by 5 bases, 5 bases remained unmatched.

The chain has TRBV6-1 and TRBJ2-2; 11 bases line up with TRBD2. Germline V CDR1 and CDR2: MNHNS, SASEGT. Trimming removed 1 base from V and 5 bases from J; junction bases left unmatched: 9. The CDR3 extends over 18 amino acids. The CDR3 loop is CASSEGSSGRAGTGELFF. The CDR3 DNA sequence: TGTGCCAGCAGTGAAGGAAGTAGCGGGAGGGCCGGGACCGGGGAGCTGTTTTTT.